The clone carrying this TCR beta chain occurred a few times. This record belongs to a study of response to subunit inactivated influenza vaccine. TCRdb reanalysed the RT-PCR reads using MiXCR and keeps one entry per CDR3 protein. The repertoire holds about 570,000 distinct CDR3 sequences, with approximately 11% as singletons. Deletions cut 0 bases from V and 6 bases from J, with 9 bases between. The germline V gene has CDR1 GTSNPN and CDR2 SVGIG (reference sequence). The length of the CDR3 is 13 residues. A further study also used this sample, focusing on T cells expressing NK-cell markers. This second study says: TCR beta libraries carry UMIs added by 5'RACE template switching. Sorted CD3+CD56+NKG2C+, CD3+CD56+NKG2C- and CD3+CD56-NKG2C+ T-cell subsets were beta-chain profiled. One of eight sequenced donors was HCMV-seronegative; the other seven were seropositive. These clonotypes also led the CD3+CD56-NKG2C+ fraction in four donors.

This TCR came from a man between 45 and 60 years old who received an inactivated influenza vaccine. The sample here was PBMCs from blood, taken on the day of vaccination. The gene calls are TRBV30 and TRBJ2-4, with D perhaps being TRBD1 or TRBD2 (5 bases each). This CDR3 is CAWSVRGTNIQYF. The CDR3 DNA sequence: TGTGCCTGGAGTGTACGAGGGACAAACATTCAGTACTTC.